This T cell receptor beta chain originates from a study of early T cells in non-severe SARS-CoV-2 infection. Across the whole study: Bulk RNA isolated from unsorted whole blood underwent sequencing; chains were not paired.

Overall study findings and caveats: Matches to VDJdb favored anti-spike CD8 responses and missed private and CD4 specificities.

The sample holds many counts of this clonotype. Its target is unknown. Individual cDNA molecules each received unique molecular identifiers attached to them. One entry per CDR3 protein, called by TCRdb with MiXCR from the 5' RACE reads. The sample includes approximately 33,000 distinct CDR3 sequences, 3% to 4.5% seen only once; the top ten take less than 12%. The CDR3 runs 14 residues. V was clipped by 1 base and J by 1 base, with 7 bases between them. Germline loops: CDR1 SGHTA, CDR2 FQGNSA. This clonotype originated in an adult who was a healthcare worker with PCR-confirmed SARS-CoV-2 infection or an uninfected control (not recorded which). The V and J genes are TRBV7-2 and TRBJ1-2; D remains ambiguous. The sample comprised whole blood. The CDR3 protein is CASSLGSLNYGYTF. As DNA, the CDR3 is TGTGCCAGCAGCTTAGGCAGCCTTAACTATGGCTACACCTTC. Using reference TRBV7-2 and TRBJ1-2 for the parts outside the CDR3, the full variable domain is GAGVSQSPSNKVTEKGKDVELRCDPISGHTALYWYRQSLGQGLEFLIYFQGNSAPDKSGLPSDRFSAERTGGSVSTLTIQRTQQEDSAVYLCASSLGSLNYGYTFGSGTRLTVV.